The 27 T cell receptor beta chains reported below all come from one sample, sequenced in a study of tumor and adjacent non-tumor tissue in lung cancer. No cell sorting was done before RNA was extracted from the tissue. More than 3 cm separated this lung sample from the edge of the tumor. TCRbeta libraries were built with three rounds of nested PCR, modified from ARM-PCR. MiXCR was run by TCRdb on the multiplex PCR reads, yielding one entry per CDR3 protein. The sample includes over 100,000 distinct CDR3 sequences, about 63% seen only once; the top ten take roughly 20%. The material sequenced was distant non-tumor lung tissue. These receptor sequences come from a man aged 55 to 70 with non-small cell lung cancer.

This clonotype was counted a few times. A read error may explain this, as a much larger clone is one base away. The CDR3 protein is CASSAWDKVPEAFF. The CDR3 DNA follows: TGTGCCAGCAGCGCGTGGGACAAGGTTCCTGAAGCTTTCTTT. This rearrangement joins TRBV5-4 to TRBJ1-1, with a weak D call TRBD1 (6 bases). V lost 4 bases to trimming and J lost 6 bases, with 16 bases between them. Germline CDR1 reads SGHNT; CDR2 reads YYREEE (reference sequence). The CDR3 spans 14 residues.

Note on this clonotype: The missing conserved phenylalanine or tryptophan at the end of this CDR3 makes a read error likely. The chain carries TRBV5-6 and TRBJ2-6; possibly TRBD1 or TRBD2 for D (5 bases each). V lost 0 bases, J lost 4 bases, and 8 bases lay in between. This CDR3 contains 15 residues. CDR1 SGHDT and CDR2 YYEEEE come from the germline V gene. In nucleotides, the CDR3 is TGTGCCAGCAGCTTGGGGGGGTTAGGGGCCAACGTCCTGACTTCC. As protein: CASSLGGLGANVLTS.

The count of this clonotype is one. One junction end disagrees with the germline gene, perhaps due to a read error. This chain joins TRBV12-5 and TRBJ1-2; D gene uncertain. Germline V gene sequence: CDR1 LGHNT, CDR2 FRNRAP. This CDR3 region has 16 residues. CDR3 sequence: CASGLVPPVRSYAYTF. The CDR3 bases are TGTGCTAGTGGTTTGGTACCACCCGTGAGATCTTATGCCTACACCTTC.

This clonotype came up a few times. Relative to the germline gene, one junction end is altered; a read error may explain this. This sequence joins TRBV12-3 or TRBV12-4 and TRBJ2-7; D might be TRBD2 (6 bases). The CDR3 covers 13 residues. In DNA form, the CDR3 reads TGTGCCAGCAGCCCGGGAGAGAGGATTGAGCAGTGCTTC. This codes for CASSPGERIEQCF.

This clonotype was picked up one time. Germline and junction disagree at one end, which may indicate a read error. The rearrangement joins TRBV11-1 to TRBJ2-1; 7 bases are a match to TRBD2. CDR3 length: 12 residues. CDR1 and CDR2 (germline): SGHAT, FQDESV (reference sequence). CDR3 in amino acids: CVSSSGGYEEFF. The CDR3 DNA reads as TGTGTCAGCAGCTCGGGGGGATATGAGGAGTTCTTC. The full variable domain, with the rest looked up from reference TRBV11-1 and TRBJ2-1, is EAEVAQSPRYKITEKSQAVAFWCDPISGHATLYWYRQILGQGPELLVQFQDESVVDDSQLPKDRFSAERLKGVDSTLKIQPAELGDSAMYLCVSSSGGYEEFFGPGTRLTVL.

With regard to this clonotype: Mismatch with germline at one junction end may stem from a read error. The genes are TRBV11-3 and TRBJ1-1; D possibly corresponds to TRBD1 (6 bases). Germline CDR1 is SGHNT and CDR2 is YENEEA. The CDR3 totals 15 residues. CDR3 coding DNA: TGTGCCAGCAACTTAGAGGGGGTCAGGAACACTGAAGCTTTCTTT. Protein: CASNLEGVRNTEAFF.

The chain employs TRBV29-1 and TRBJ2-1; D is possibly TRBD2 (6 bases). V dropped 7 bases and J dropped 6 bases, with 19 bases sitting between them. This CDR3 is 14 amino acids long. Germline loops: CDR1 SQVTM, CDR2 ANQGSEA. CDR3 residues: CSAPSRSGGNEQFF. In DNA, the CDR3 is TGCAGCGCCCCGAGTCGGTCCGGGGGCAATGAGCAGTTCTTC.

The genes are TRBV7-9 and TRBJ2-3; no clear D. Trimming left V 3 bases short and J 6 bases short, with 13 bases between. This CDR3 has 14 residues. CDR1 and CDR2 (germline): SEHNR, FQNEAQ (reference sequence). The CDR3 spells CASSFRFEFDTQYF. In DNA form, the CDR3 reads TGTGCCAGCAGCTTTCGATTTGAGTTTGATACGCAGTATTTT. Filled out from reference TRBV7-9 and TRBJ2-3, the complete variable domain reads DTGVSQNPRHKITKRGQNVTFRCDPISEHNRLYWYRQTLGQGPEFLTYFQNEAQLEKSRLLSDRFSAERPKGSFSTLEIQRTEQGDSAMYLCASSFRFEFDTQYFGPGTRLTVL.

This clonotype occurred many times. V usage is TRBV6-2 or TRBV6-3 and J usage is TRBJ1-1; D possibly corresponds to TRBD1 (6 bases). This CDR3 region has 13 residues. Germline CDR1 is MNHEY and CDR2 is SVGEGT. Trimming took off 5 bases at V and 1 base at J, with 8 bases between the two ends. CDR3 residues: CASSGQRNTEAFF. In nucleotides, the CDR3 is TGTGCCAGCAGTGGACAGCGGAACACTGAAGCTTTCTTT.

This clonotype was recorded once. It is likely a read error, because the conserved phenylalanine at the end of the CDR3 is missing. The chain links TRBV11-2 to TRBJ2-5; 10 positions match TRBD2. The CDR3 spans 16 residues. Looked up from germline, CDR1 is SGHAT and CDR2 is FQNNGV. The CDR3 DNA reads as TGTACCAGCAGCCCCCGTACTAGCGGGGTGGGGAAGACCCAGTACCTC. Its translation is CTSSPRTSGVGKTQYL.

Details on this clonotype: A read error may account for a junction end that differs from germline. The chain recombines TRBV12-3 or TRBV12-4 with TRBJ1-6, with D unresolved. The CDR3 runs to 16 residues. The DNA for the CDR3 is TGTGCCAGCAGTTTAACATGGGAACGCTATAATTCACCCATCCACTTT. This encodes CASSLTWERYNSPIHF.

To note about this clonotype: Being one base from a much bigger clone, this may be a read error. The chain links TRBV6-1 to TRBJ2-2, with a weak D call TRBD2 (6 bases). CDR3 length equals 13 residues. The germline V gene has CDR1 MNHNS and CDR2 SASEGT. This CDR3 reads CAGRESDTRELFF. The CDR3 coding sequence is TGTGCCGGCCGGGAGAGTGACACCAGGGAGCTGTTTTTT.

This clonotype was seen many times. The CDR3 DNA follows: TGTGCCAGCAGTGATCCCGGGACCGCCGCCTACGAGCAGTACTTC. Amino acid sequence: CASSDPGTAAYEQYF. The chain links TRBV6-5 to TRBJ2-7, with D perhaps assigned TRBD1 or TRBD2 (5 bases each). The ends were cut back, 5 bases at V and 2 bases at J, with 16 bases in the middle. The CDR3 runs 15 residues. Germline V gene lookup returns CDR1 MNHEY and CDR2 SVGAGI.

As regards this clonotype: This clone may be a read error of a much larger clone one base away. The V and J genes are TRBV12-3 or TRBV12-4 and TRBJ1-5; 8 bases agree with TRBD1. The CDR3 covers 15 residues. V gave up 5 bases and J gave up 3 bases; unmatched junction bases: 6. In nucleotides, the CDR3 is TGTGCCAGCAGTGTGGACAGGGTTGACAATCAGCCCCAGCATTTT. Amino acid sequence: CASSVDRVDNQPQHF.

The chain links TRBV4-2 to TRBJ2-1; possible D gene TRBD2, 7 bases. The germline CDR1 and CDR2 sequences are LGHNA and YNFKEQ. The CDR3 spans 17 residues. Trimming took 1 base from V and 5 from J, leaving 18 bases between them. The CDR3: CASSQGRGRGAHNEQFF. For the CDR3, the DNA is TGTGCCAGCAGCCAAGGTCGGGGGAGGGGGGCCCACAATGAGCAGTTCTTC.

The rearrangement links TRBV7-6 to TRBJ2-3; 10 nucleotides line up with TRBD1. Germline-derived CDR1 and CDR2 are SGHVS and FNYEAQ. The CDR3 extends over 17 amino acids. Trimming at V came to 4 bases and at J to 8 bases, leaving 15 bases not matched to a gene. The CDR3 protein is CASSSEHGQGVMGTQYF. CDR3 DNA sequence: TGTGCCAGCAGCTCGGAACACGGACAGGGGGTAATGGGTACGCAGTATTTT. Variable domain in full (rest from reference TRBV7-6 and TRBJ2-3): GAGVSQSPRYKVTKRGQDVALRCDPISGHVSLYWYRQALGQGPEFLTYFNYEAQQDKSGLPNDRFSAERPEGSISTLTIQRTEQRDSAMYRCASSSEHGQGVMGTQYFGPGTRLTVL.

This clonotype was observed a few times. A read error is possible here, since a much larger clone lies one base away. The rearrangement uses TRBV12-3 or TRBV12-4 and TRBJ2-3; no firm D call. There are 14 residues in the CDR3. V lost 5 bases and J 5 bases, leaving 14 bases between the germline ends. The CDR3 DNA sequence: TGTGCCAGCAGTAAAAGCACCATACTAGATACGCAGTATTTT. Translated: CASSKSTILDTQYF.

The V and J genes are TRBV28 and TRBJ1-5, with a weak D call TRBD1 (6 bases). The length of the CDR3 is 14 residues. The V gene lost 4 bases and the J gene lost 9 bases, with 16 bases spanning the gap. CDR1 is MDHEN and CDR2 is SYDVKM in the germline V gene. CDR3 nucleotide sequence: TGTGCCAGCAGTTCTACAGGGTGGGGTCTGCCCCAGCATTTT. As protein: CASSSTGWGLPQHF.

This chain uses TRBV6-1 with TRBJ2-1, with 7 bases that match TRBD1. Germline CDR1 reads MNHNS; CDR2 reads SASEGT. This CDR3 comprises 13 residues. Trimming removed 7 bases from V and 4 bases from J; junction bases left unmatched: 4. The CDR3 loop reads CASILQGYNEQFF. The CDR3 nucleotides read TGTGCCAGCATCCTACAGGGGTACAATGAGCAGTTCTTC.

As for this clonotype: A read error may produce the germline difference seen at one junction end. The rearrangement joins TRBV6-5 to TRBJ2-4, with 10 bases identical to TRBD1. The CDR3 sequence is 16 residues long. Germline V lookup: CDR1 MNHEY, CDR2 SVGAGI. CDR3: CTSSYETGGGKNIKYF. Here the CDR3 DNA reads TGTACCAGCAGTTACGAGACAGGGGGCGGCAAAAACATTAAGTACTTC.

A word on this clonotype: Since a much larger clone is just one base distant, this may be a read error. Since no conserved phenylalanine or tryptophan closes the CDR3, a read error is the likely cause. This rearrangement joins TRBV12-3 or TRBV12-4 to TRBJ1-2; 7 positions agree with TRBD1. The CDR3 runs 14 residues. The V segment lost 3 bases and the J segment 7 bases; nucleotides outside the gene matches: 8. The CDR3 nucleotides read TGTGCCAGCAGTTTGGTAACAGGGGTCGGTGGCTACACCCTC. Amino acid sequence: CASSLVTGVGGYTL.

With respect to this clonotype: One end of the junction is discordant with germline, which a read error may explain. V usage is TRBV6-2 or TRBV6-3 and J usage is TRBJ2-1; 9 nucleotides agree with TRBD2. Germline V gives CDR1 MNHEY, CDR2 SVGEGT. The CDR3 is made up of 16 amino acids. The CDR3, as DNA: TGTATCAGCAGCACCCCGATAATAGCGGGGGACAATAAGCAGTTCTTC. Residues: CISSTPIIAGDNKQFF.

In its sample, this clonotype ranks as medium-sized. This rearrangement joins TRBV29-1 to TRBJ2-1; 10 bases agree with TRBD2. The CDR3 is 13 residues long. Germline values: CDR1 SQVTM, CDR2 ANQGSEA. J gave up 8 bases and V 4 bases, and 5 bases lay outside the gene matches. CDR3 region: CSVVGTSVYEQFF. DNA for the CDR3: TGCAGCGTTGTGGGGACTAGCGTGTATGAGCAGTTCTTC.

To note about this clonotype: One end of the junction varies from germline; a read error may be responsible. This chain connects TRBV11-1 to TRBJ1-2; TRBD1 is a possible D gene (5 bases). The V gene's germline CDR1 is SGHAT and CDR2 FQDESV (reference sequence). The CDR3 runs 14 residues. CDR3 coding DNA: TGTGCCACCAGCGGATGGGGCAGCAACCATGGCTACACCTTC. Translated: CATSGWGSNHGYTF.

Concerning this clonotype: The junction departs from germline at one end; a sequencing error may be responsible. The chain combines TRBV5-1 with TRBJ2-7; 9 nucleotides match TRBD2. Germline-derived CDR1 and CDR2 are SGHRS and YFSETQ. This CDR3 comprises 15 residues. The CDR3 sequence: CPSSTGTSRSYEQYF. The CDR3, as DNA: TGCCCCAGCAGCACGGGGACTAGCAGGAGCTACGAGCAGTACTTC.

On this clonotype itself: This clone may be a read error of a much larger clone one base away. This chain uses TRBV5-4 with TRBJ1-4; D call uncertain. The CDR3 has 15 residues. Germline V gene sequence: CDR1 SGHNT, CDR2 YYREEE (reference sequence). CDR3 in DNA: TGTGTCAGCAGCCAGGAACCCGGCCCTACCGAAAAACTGTTTTTT. Translation gives CVSSQEPGPTEKLFF.

This clonotype has more than one count but fewer than ten. The conserved closing phenylalanine or tryptophan is absent in this CDR3, likely reflecting a read error. The limits of the CDR3 on the DNA are not certain, so only TCRdb's listed CDR3 is given. This chain joins TRBV11-1 and TRBJ2-2. Termini included, the CDR3 measures 16 amino acids. CDR1 SGHAT and CDR2 FQDESV come from the germline V gene (reference sequence). CDR3 residues: CASSLIGRKNTGELLI.